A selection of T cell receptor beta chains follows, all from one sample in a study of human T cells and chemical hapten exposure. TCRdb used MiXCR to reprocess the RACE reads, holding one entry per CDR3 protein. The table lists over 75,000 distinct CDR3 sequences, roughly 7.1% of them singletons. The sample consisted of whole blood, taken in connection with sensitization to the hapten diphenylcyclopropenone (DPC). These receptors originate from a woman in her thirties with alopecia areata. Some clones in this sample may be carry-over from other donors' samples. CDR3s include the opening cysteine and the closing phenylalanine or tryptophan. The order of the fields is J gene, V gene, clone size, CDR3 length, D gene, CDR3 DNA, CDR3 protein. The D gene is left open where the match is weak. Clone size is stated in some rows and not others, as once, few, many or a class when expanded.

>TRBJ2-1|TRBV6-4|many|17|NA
TGTGCCAGCAGTGACGGAACACCAGGGGCCGGAAACAATGAGCAGTTCTTC
CASSDGTPGAGNNEQFF
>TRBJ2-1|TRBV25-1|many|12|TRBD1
TGTGCCAGCGGACAGGGGTCCAATGAGCAGTTCTTC
CASGQGSNEQFF
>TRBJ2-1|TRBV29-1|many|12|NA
TGCAGCGTTCGGCAGGGTATGAATGAGCAGTTCTTC
CSVRQGMNEQFF
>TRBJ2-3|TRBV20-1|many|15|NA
TGCAGTGCTAGAGGGCTGCGGGACTCCACAGATACGCAGTATTTT
CSARGLRDSTDTQYF
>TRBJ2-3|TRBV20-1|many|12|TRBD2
TGCAGTGCCCAATGGGGGGGAGATACGCAGTATTTT
CSAQWGGDTQYF
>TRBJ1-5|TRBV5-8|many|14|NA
TGTGCCAGCAGCTTGGCCATCCTGGGCCAGTCTCAGCATTTT
CASSLAILGQSQHF
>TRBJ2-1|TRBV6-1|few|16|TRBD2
TGTGCCAGCAGAGTTACTAGCGGGGGAACAATGACTGAGCAGTTCTTC
CASRVTSGGTMTEQFF
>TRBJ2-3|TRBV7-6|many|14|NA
TGTGCCAGCAGCCCCATGGAGAGCACAGATACGCAGTATTTT
CASSPMESTDTQYF
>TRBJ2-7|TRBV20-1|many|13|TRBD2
TGCAGTGCCAACCTAGCGGGGGTCTACGAGCAGTACTTC
CSANLAGVYEQYF
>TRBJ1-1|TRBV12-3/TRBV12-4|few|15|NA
TGTGCCAGCAGTTTTAGGGCAGGTCCTTACACTGAAGCTTTCTTT
CASSFRAGPYTEAFF
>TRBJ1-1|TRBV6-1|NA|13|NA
TGTGCCAGCACCCAGTTAGGCAACACTGAAGCTTTCTTT
CASTQLGNTEAFF
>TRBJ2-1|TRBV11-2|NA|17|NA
TGTGCCAGCAGCTTAGATTGTAGACAGTTGTTTGGTTGTGAGCAGTTCTTC
CASSLDCRQLFGCEQFF
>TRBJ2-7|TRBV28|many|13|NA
TGTGCCAGCAGTTTGCCCGGGGCCTACGAGCAGTACTTC
CASSLPGAYEQYF
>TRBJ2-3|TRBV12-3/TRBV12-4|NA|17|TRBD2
TGTGCCAGCAGTCTCGCGGTCAGTGGGACTAACACAGATACGCAGTATTTT
CASSLAVSGTNTDTQYF
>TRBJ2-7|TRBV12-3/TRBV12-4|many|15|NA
TGTGCCAGCAGTTTAGGACAGTACCCAGCCTACGAGCAGTACTTC
CASSLGQYPAYEQYF
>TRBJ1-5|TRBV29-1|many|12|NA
TGCAGCTCCCGGACAGAAAATCAGCCCCAGCATTTT
CSSRTENQPQHF
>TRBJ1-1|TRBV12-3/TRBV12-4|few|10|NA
TGTGCCAGCGGCTCCACTGAAGCTTTCTTT
CASGSTEAFF
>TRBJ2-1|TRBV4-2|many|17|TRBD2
TGTGCCAGCAGCCAACTAGGGACTAGCGGGGTCTACAATGAGCAGTTCTTC
CASSQLGTSGVYNEQFF
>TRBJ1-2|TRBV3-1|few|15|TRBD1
TGTGCCAGCAACCAAAGAGGGACAGTATACCATGGCTACACCTTC
CASNQRGTVYHGYTF
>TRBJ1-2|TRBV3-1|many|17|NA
TGTGCCAGCAGCCAACTCGTAGTCCCCAGGACTAACTATGGCTACACCTTC
CASSQLVVPRTNYGYTF
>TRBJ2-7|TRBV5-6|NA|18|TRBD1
TGTGCCAGCAGCTTGGGATTTCGCCGGGACAGGGCCTACTACGAGCAGTACTTC
CASSLGFRRDRAYYEQYF
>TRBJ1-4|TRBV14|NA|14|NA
TGTGCCAGCAGCCGAAATGCGGGGGGTGAAAAACTGTTTTTT
CASSRNAGGEKLFF
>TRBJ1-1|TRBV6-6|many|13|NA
TGTGCCAGCAGTTACTCAATACACACTGAAGCTTTCTTT
CASSYSIHTEAFF
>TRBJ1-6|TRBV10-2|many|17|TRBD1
TGCGCCAGCAGTTGGGGACAGGCCAGCTCCTATAATTCACCCCTCCACTTT
CASSWGQASSYNSPLHF
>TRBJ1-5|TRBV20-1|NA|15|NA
TGCAGTGCTAGAAAAGGGGGGGATAGCAATCAGCCCCAGCATTTT
CSARKGGDSNQPQHF
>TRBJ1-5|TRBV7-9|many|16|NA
TGTGCCAGCAGCTTAGGAGCACTGGGGGACAATCAGCCCCAGCATTTT
CASSLGALGDNQPQHF
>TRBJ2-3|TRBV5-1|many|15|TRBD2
TGCGCCAGCAGCGTAGGGACTAGCGTTACAGATACGCAGTATTTT
CASSVGTSVTDTQYF
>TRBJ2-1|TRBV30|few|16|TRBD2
TGTGCCTGGAGTCCGGGACTAGCGGGGGGGCTGGATGAGCAGTTCTTC
CAWSPGLAGGLDEQFF
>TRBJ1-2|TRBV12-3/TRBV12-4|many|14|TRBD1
TGTGCCAGCAGCCGAGGGGGCCCCTCTAGTGGCTACACCTTC
CASSRGGPSSGYTF
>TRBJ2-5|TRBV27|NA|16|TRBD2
TGTGCCAGCAGTTTATCGGCCGGGGGAGGGATGGAGACCCAGTACTTC
CASSLSAGGGMETQYF
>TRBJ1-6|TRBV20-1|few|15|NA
TGCAGTGCTAGAGGGGGGACGGACGGTAATTCACCCCTCCACTTT
CSARGGTDGNSPLHF
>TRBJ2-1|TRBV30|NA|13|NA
TGTGCCTGGAGTGTACACGGAATGAATGAGCAGTTCTTC
CAWSVHGMNEQFF
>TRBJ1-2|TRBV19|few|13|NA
TGTGCCAGTAGTACTTCTTTGAGCTATGGCTACACCTTC
CASSTSLSYGYTF
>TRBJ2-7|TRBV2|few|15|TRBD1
TGTGCCAGCAGTTCCCCCGGGACAGGGTGGTGGGAGCAGTACTTC
CASSSPGTGWWEQYF
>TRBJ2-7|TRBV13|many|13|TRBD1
TGTGCCAGCAGCACCGGGACAGATTACGAGCAGTACTTC
CASSTGTDYEQYF
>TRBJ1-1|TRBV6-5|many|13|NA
TGTGCCAGCCAAACTGGGGGAGGTGGAGTAGCTTTCTTT
CASQTGGGGVAFF
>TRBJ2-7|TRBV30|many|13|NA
TGTGCCTGGAGTGTACGGAAGGGACACGAGCAGTACTTC
CAWSVRKGHEQYF
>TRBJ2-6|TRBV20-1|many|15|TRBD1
TGCAGTGCTAGACCTCAGGGGGAAGGGGCCAACGTCCTGACTTTC
CSARPQGEGANVLTF
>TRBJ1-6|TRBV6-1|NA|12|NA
TGTGCCAGCAGACTTGTTAATCCACCCCTCCACTTT
CASRLVNPPLHF
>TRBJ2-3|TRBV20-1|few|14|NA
TGCAGTACCACCTGGGGGACAAGCACAGATACGCAGTATTTT
CSTTWGTSTDTQYF
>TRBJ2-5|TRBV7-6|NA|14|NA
TGTGCCAGCAGCTTAGGGACTGCGCAAGAGACCCAGTACTTC
CASSLGTAQETQYF